This TCR beta chain was identified during a study of blood T cell repertoires in COVID-19. Study-wide context: Sites across the United States, Italy and Spain contributed samples from acute and convalescent COVID-19. PBMCs, B-cell-depleted T cells, or T cells provided the cDNA or gDNA that made up the material.

Trimming cost V 4 bases and J 4 bases, with 8 bases left between them. CDR1 and CDR2 from the germline V gene are MGHDK and SYGVNS. The CDR3 extends over 13 amino acids. Per the original data handling: Amplification with reference gene primers provided the estimates of nucleated cell counts. TCRdb's table, derived via immunoSEQ multiplex PCR, lists solely in-frame clones and lacks some. V and J calls plus clone size are reproduced from that table; the DNA served to infer D and trimming. The data contain about 150,000 clones, roughly four fifths of them singletons. This clonotype originated in an elderly woman with acute or convalescent COVID-19. The sequenced sample consisted of peripheral blood. V gene TRBV25-1 combines with J gene TRBJ2-1; weak D call: TRBD1 (5 bases). The CDR3 loop is CASSGQIYNEQFF. CDR3 bases: TGTGCCAGCAGTGGACAGATTTACAATGAGCAGTTCTTC.